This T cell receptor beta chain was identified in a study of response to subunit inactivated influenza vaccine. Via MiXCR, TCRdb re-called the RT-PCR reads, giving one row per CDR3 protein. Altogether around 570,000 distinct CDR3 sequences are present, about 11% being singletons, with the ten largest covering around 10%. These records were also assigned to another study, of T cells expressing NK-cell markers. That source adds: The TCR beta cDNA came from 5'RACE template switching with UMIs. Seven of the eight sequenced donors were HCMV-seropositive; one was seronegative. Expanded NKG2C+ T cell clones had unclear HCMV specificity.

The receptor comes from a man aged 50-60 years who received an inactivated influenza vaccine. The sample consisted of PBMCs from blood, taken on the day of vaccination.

In DNA form, the CDR3 reads TGCGCCAGCAGCCAAGAATCCGGGGGGTCCTACAATGAGCAGTTCTTC. This gives the protein CASSQESGGSYNEQFF. The gene calls are TRBV4-3 and TRBJ2-1, with 7 bases aligning to TRBD2. This CDR3 is 16 amino acids long. The V segment lost 0 bases and the J segment 1 base; nucleotides outside the gene matches: 3. Germline assignment: CDR1 LGHNA and CDR2 YSLEER.